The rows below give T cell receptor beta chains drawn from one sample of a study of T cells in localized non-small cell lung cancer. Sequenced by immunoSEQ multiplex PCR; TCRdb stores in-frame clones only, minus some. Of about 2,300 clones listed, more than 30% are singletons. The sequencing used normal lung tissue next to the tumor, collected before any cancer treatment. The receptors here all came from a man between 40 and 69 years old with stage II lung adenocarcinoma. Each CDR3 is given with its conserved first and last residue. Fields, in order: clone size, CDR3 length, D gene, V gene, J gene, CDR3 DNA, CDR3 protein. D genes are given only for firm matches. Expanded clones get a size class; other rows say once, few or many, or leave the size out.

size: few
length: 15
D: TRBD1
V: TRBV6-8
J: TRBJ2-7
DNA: TGTGCCACCCACCTGAACCGGGACAGAGAATACGAGCAGTACTTC
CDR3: CATHLNRDREYEQYF

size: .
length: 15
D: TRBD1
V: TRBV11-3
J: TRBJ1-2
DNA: TGTGCCAGCAGCCCCGGGACAGGGATCGACTATGGCTACACCTTC
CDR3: CASSPGTGIDYGYTF

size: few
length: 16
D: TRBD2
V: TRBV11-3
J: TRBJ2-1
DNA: TGTGCCAGCAGCTTCAGGGGGACTAGCGGGGTATGGGAGCAGTTCTTC
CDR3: CASSFRGTSGVWEQFF

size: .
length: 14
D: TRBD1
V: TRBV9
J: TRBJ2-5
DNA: TGTGCCACGGGACAGGCGCTTTACCAAGAGACCCAGTACTTC
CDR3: CATGQALYQETQYF

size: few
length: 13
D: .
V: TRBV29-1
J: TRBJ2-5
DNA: TGCAGCGTGGAGGGCAGGTACCAAGAGACCCAGTACTTC
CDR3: CSVEGRYQETQYF

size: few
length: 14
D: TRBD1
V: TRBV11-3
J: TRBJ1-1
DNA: TGTGCCAGCAGCAAGGGACAGATGAACACTGAAGCTTTCTTT
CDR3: CASSKGQMNTEAFF

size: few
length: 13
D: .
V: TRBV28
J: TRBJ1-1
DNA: TGTGCCGCAGGACCTGGGAAGGGGACTGAAGCTTTCTTT
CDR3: CAAGPGKGTEAFF

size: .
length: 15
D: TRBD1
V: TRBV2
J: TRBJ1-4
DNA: TGTGCCAGCAGAAGGGACAGGGAGAGGGGTGAAAAACTGTTTTTT
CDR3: CASRRDRERGEKLFF

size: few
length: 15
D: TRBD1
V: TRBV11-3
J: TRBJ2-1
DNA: TGTGCCAGCAGCCCAGGGGGCTTTTCCTACAATGAGCAGTTCTTC
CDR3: CASSPGGFSYNEQFF

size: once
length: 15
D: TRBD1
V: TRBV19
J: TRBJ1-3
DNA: TGTGCCAGTACCAACAGGGGGGCTGCTGGAAACACCATATATTTT
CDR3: CASTNRGAAGNTIYF

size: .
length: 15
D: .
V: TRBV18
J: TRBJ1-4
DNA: TGTGCCAGCTCACCACGGGTGGAGATTAATGAAAAACTGTTTTTT
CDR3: CASSPRVEINEKLFF

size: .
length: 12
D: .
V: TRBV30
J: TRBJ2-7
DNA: TGTGCCTGGGGGGACATAACCTACGAGCAGTACTTC
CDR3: CAWGDITYEQYF